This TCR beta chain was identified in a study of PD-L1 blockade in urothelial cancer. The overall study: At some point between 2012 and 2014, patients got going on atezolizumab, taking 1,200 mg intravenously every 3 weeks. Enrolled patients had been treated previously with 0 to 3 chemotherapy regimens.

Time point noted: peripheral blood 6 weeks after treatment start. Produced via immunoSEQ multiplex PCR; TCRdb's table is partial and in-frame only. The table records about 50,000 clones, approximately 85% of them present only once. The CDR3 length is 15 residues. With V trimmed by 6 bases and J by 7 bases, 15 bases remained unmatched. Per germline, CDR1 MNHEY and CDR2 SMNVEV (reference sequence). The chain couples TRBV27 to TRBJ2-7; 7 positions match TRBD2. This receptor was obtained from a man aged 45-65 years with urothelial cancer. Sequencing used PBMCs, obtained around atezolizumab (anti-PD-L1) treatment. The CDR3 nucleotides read TGTGCCAGCAGCCACCTCGGGGCGGGAGCCGGGGAGCAGTACTTC. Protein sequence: CASSHLGAGAGEQYF.